This is a list of T cell receptor beta chains from one sample in a study of monozygotic twins with inflammatory bowel disease. TCRdb re-analyzed the 5' RACE reads; it lists each CDR3 protein once, without DNA. The sample's table shows some 190,000 distinct CDR3 sequences. Source material: blood. The receptor source for this set is a human donor with ulcerative colitis or Crohn's disease, or a healthy co-twin of an affected twin (not recorded which). The CDR3 runs from the conserved cysteine through the conserved F or W. Each record gives: J gene, V gene, CDR3 protein.

TRBJ1-1	TRBV7-6	CASSLTTGETEAFF
TRBJ1-1	TRBV7-9	CASSPQGARTEAFF
TRBJ1-1	TRBV29-1	CSVDKQGSGTEAFF
TRBJ2-3	TRBV27	CASLDGGWEYF
TRBJ2-1	TRBV15	CATSRGPPYDEQFF
TRBJ2-3	TRBV5-1	CASSLVSVADTQYF
TRBJ2-3	TRBV12-3/TRBV12-4	CASSHSRGTTDTQYF
TRBJ2-7	TRBV29-1	CSVRLTSYEQYF
TRBJ1-5	TRBV6-2/TRBV6-3	CASSYSRRSNDPSNQPQHF
TRBJ2-3	TRBV2	CASRDRDQDTQYF
TRBJ2-7	TRBV12-3/TRBV12-4	CASSRTGPLAYEQYF
TRBJ1-1	TRBV4-3	CASSQEAQVYTEAFF
TRBJ1-1	TRBV28	CASSLSLLQAFF
TRBJ2-5	TRBV3-1	CASSQEGAEETQYF
TRBJ2-5	TRBV5-5	CASSLGLTGNFETQYF
TRBJ1-5	TRBV6-5	CASSQNKNQPQHF
TRBJ1-2	TRBV5-6	CASSREGYGYTF
TRBJ1-5	TRBV4-1	CASSQDVVRQNQPQHF
TRBJ2-2	TRBV29-1	CSVSSGSYTGELFF
TRBJ1-6	TRBV6-1	CASSPTASSYNSPLHF
TRBJ2-1	TRBV5-1	CASSTGTGGIEQFF
TRBJ2-7	TRBV4-3	CASSQDQLSTDPLYEQYF
TRBJ2-2	TRBV7-6	CASSFTPGELFF
TRBJ2-1	TRBV5-1	CASSSTGQGYNEQFF
TRBJ2-3	TRBV7-9	CASSSVAGWKDTQYF
TRBJ1-4	TRBV4-3	CASSPGVSTNEKLFF
TRBJ2-1	TRBV4-3	CASSQSMVRSSYNEQFF
TRBJ1-1	TRBV5-8	CASSSRGGGIAEAFF
TRBJ2-5	TRBV7-2	CASSWTGQETQYF
TRBJ2-1	TRBV5-1	CASSRQANEQFF
TRBJ2-3	TRBV5-4	CASSPGGVGTDTQYF
TRBJ2-3	TRBV29-1	CSVDLGQKSTDTQYF
TRBJ2-1	TRBV7-9	CASSPWIAGVQFF
TRBJ2-7	TRBV7-2	CASSLTHEQYF
TRBJ2-1	TRBV7-6	CASSPTGGSSYNEQFF
TRBJ2-7	TRBV6-5	CASGRGVYGYF
TRBJ2-1	TRBV5-5	CASSLYQGIVYDEQFF
TRBJ2-2	TRBV6-2/TRBV6-3	CASSIQNTGELFF
TRBJ2-1	TRBV7-2	CASSLGLAGVFYNEQFF
TRBJ2-1	TRBV5-1	CASRNLFDPRFGNEQFF
TRBJ2-3	TRBV7-2	CASSLEPAGVSDTQYF
TRBJ1-6	TRBV15	CATSRGPGDSPLHF
TRBJ2-3	TRBV2	CASSDGLTQYF